This T cell receptor beta chain comes out of a study of cytomegalovirus exposure and HLA in healthy donors. Findings and caveats of the study: Roughly 170 TCR beta chains were listed as cytomegalovirus-associated. Researchers reported that a few CMV-associated chains were confirmed in vitro as CMV antigen-specific. There were some V segments, including TRBV6-2 and TRBV6-3, excluded as indistinguishable. Presence/absence comparisons presumed near-even sequencing depth among donors.

As regards this clone: The antigen remains undetermined.

The primer mix had 60 Vbeta and 13 Jbeta primers. The repertoire was sequenced with immunoSEQ multiplex PCR; TCRdb's copy has only in-frame clones and lacks some. The sample carries around 180,000 clones, 65% to 85% recorded once. The CDR3 consists of 16 residues. Looked up from germline, CDR1 is MNHEY and CDR2 is SVGAGI. Trimming cost V 2 bases and J 0 bases; bases outside gene matches: 2. V and J are TRBV6-5 and TRBJ2-3; 10 bases match TRBD2. The sample taken for sequencing was PBMCs. This clonotype was obtained from a woman aged 25 to 45 in good health and CMV-seropositive. Here the CDR3 DNA reads TGTGCCAGCAGTTACCGACTAGCGGGTAGCACAGATACGCAGTATTTT. Its protein product is CASSYRLAGSTDTQYF.